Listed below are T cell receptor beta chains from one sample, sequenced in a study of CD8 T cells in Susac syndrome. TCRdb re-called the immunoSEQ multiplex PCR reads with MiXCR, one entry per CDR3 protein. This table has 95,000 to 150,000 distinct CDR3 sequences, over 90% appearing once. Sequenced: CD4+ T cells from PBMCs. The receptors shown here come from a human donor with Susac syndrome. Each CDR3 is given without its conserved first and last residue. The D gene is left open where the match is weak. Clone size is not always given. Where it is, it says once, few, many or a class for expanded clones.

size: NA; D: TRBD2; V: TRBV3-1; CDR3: ASSRGLAGPTEQY
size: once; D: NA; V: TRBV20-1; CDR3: SAQDSTEAF
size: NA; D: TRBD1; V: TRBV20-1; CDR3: SVRQGTKNIQY
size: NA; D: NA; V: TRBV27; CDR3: ASSSLVRVESYGYT
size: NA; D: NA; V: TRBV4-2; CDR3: ASSQDKGNEQF
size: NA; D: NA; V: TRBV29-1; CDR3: SVGAGVADTQY
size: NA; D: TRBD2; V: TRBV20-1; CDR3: SARLAGGPFYNEQF
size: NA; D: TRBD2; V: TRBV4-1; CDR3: ASSQTSGTRNEQF
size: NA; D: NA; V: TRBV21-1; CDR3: ASSKGDSSYNEQF
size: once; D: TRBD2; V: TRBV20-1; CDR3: SARGLAGGLTYEQY
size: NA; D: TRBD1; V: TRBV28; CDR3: ASRIPGQYEQY
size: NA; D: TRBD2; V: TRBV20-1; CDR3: SATGLAGVGEQY
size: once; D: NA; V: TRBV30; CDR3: AWSLPGSQPQH
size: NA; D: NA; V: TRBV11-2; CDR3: ASSLAASDEQF
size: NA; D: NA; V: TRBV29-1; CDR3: SASLAFSGNTIY
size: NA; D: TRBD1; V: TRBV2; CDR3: ASSRDSYGYT
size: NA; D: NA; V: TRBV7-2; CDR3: ASSLVFRNTEAF
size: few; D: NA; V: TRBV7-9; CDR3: ASSFSSYEQY
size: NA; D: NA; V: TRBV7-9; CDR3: ASSWTDSYNEQF
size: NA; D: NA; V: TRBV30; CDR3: AWSPEGGVRPQH